The 30 T cell receptor beta chains listed next were all sequenced from one sample in a study of blood T cell repertoires in COVID-19 (dated by TCRdb to about 2020). The library came from the immunoSEQ multiplex PCR assay. In its TCRdb copy, this immuneACCESS table keeps in-frame sequences only and misses some clones. Where compared with another copy, unresolved V genes explain less than half of these, and the others have no known cause. The sample profile shows more than 110,000 clones; more than 80% of them were found once. The top ten clones comprise less than 4.5% of the sample. The sample taken for sequencing was PBMCs or T cells enriched from blood (not recorded which). Receptors originate from a man between 45 and 60 years old who had recovered from COVID-19.

The chain carries TRBV5-4 and TRBJ2-1, with TRBD1 identical over 7 bases. V gave up 2 bases and J gave up 3 bases; unmatched junction bases: 2. The germline V gene encodes CDR1 SGHNT and CDR2 YYREEE (reference sequence). This CDR3 contains 14 residues. The CDR3 DNA reads TGTGCCAGCAGCTTTTACAGGGGCTACAATGAGCAGTTCTTC. This translates into CASSFYRGYNEQFF.

V is TRBV19 and J is TRBJ1-5; the D is unclear. With 7 bases removed from V and 3 bases from J, the gap between germline ends came to 16 bases. Germline values: CDR1 LNHDA, CDR2 SQIVND (reference sequence). The CDR3 extends over 15 amino acids. The chain's CDR3 is CASTNYLGSNQPQHF. Written as DNA, the CDR3 is TGTGCCAGTACTAACTACCTCGGGTCCAATCAGCCCCAGCATTTT. Based on the CDR3 plus reference TRBV19 and TRBJ1-5, the full variable domain is DGGITQSPKYLFRKEGQNVTLSCEQNLNHDAMYWYRQDPGQGLRLIYYSQIVNDFQKGDIAEGYSVSREKKESFPLTVTSAQKNPTAFYLCASTNYLGSNQPQHFGDGTRLSIL.

V usage is TRBV5-1 and J usage is TRBJ2-3; D gene unclear. Germline CDR1 reads SGHRS; CDR2 reads YFSETQ. V was shortened by 4 bases and J by 2 bases, with 17 bases between the two germline ends. This CDR3 region has 16 residues. The CDR3 bases are TGCGCCAGCAGCCCACGAGACTTGCGAATCACAGATACGCAGTATTTT. Encoded protein: CASSPRDLRITDTQYF. The whole variable domain, filled in from reference TRBV5-1 and TRBJ2-3, reads KAGVTQTPRYLIKTRGQQVTLSCSPISGHRSVSWYQQTPGQGLQFLFEYFSETQRNKGNFPGRFSGRQFSNSRSEMNVSTLELGDSALYLCASSPRDLRITDTQYFGPGTRLTVL.

The CDR3 DNA follows: TGTGCCAGCTCACCACCGCAGGGTTCGGATGAAAAACTGTTTTTT. It yields the protein CASSPPQGSDEKLFF. The chain combines TRBV18 with TRBJ1-4; D possibly corresponds to TRBD1 (5 bases). With 0 bases removed from V and 6 bases from J, the gap between germline ends came to 11 bases. The CDR3 length is 15 residues. The germline gives CDR1 KGHSH, CDR2 LQKENI. Supplemented by reference TRBV18 and TRBJ1-4, the full variable domain reads NAGVMQNPRHLVRRRGQEARLRCSPMKGHSHVYWYRQLPEEGLKFMVYLQKENIIDESGMPKERFSAEFPKEGPSILRIQQVVRGDSAAYFCASSPPQGSDEKLFFGSGTQLSVL.

This clone was counted only a few times. V and J are TRBV18 and TRBJ2-2; D unresolved. Trimming pared 3 bases from V and 4 bases from J, leaving 9 bases between. Germline-derived CDR1 and CDR2 are KGHSH and LQKENI. CDR3 size: 14 residues. In DNA form, the CDR3 reads TGTGCCAGCTCACCGACATACCTCACCGGGGAGCTGTTTTTT. Its protein is CASSPTYLTGELFF.

This sequence joins TRBV30 and TRBJ2-1, with a tentative D call TRBD2 (5 bases). V lost 2 bases and J 10 bases, leaving 9 bases between the germline ends. This CDR3 contains 11 residues. CDR1 GTSNPN and CDR2 SVGIG come from the germline V gene (reference sequence). The CDR3 region has the DNA TGTGCCTGGAGTATAATAGCGGAGCAGTTCTTC. Amino acids: CAWSIIAEQFF.

This chain connects TRBV7-6 to TRBJ2-3, with D unresolved. CDR3 length equals 14 residues. Germline CDR1 reads SGHVS; CDR2 reads FNYEAQ. V was cut by 1 base and J by 4 bases, with 9 bases left in between. CDR3 sequence: CASSLGLVPDTQYF. The CDR3 region has the DNA TGTGCCAGCAGCTTAGGGCTAGTTCCAGATACGCAGTATTTT. Looking up the rest from reference TRBV7-6 and TRBJ2-3 gives the full variable domain: GAGVSQSPRYKVTKRGQDVALRCDPISGHVSLYWYRQALGQGPEFLTYFNYEAQQDKSGLPNDRFSAERPEGSISTLTIQRTEQRDSAMYRCASSLGLVPDTQYFGPGTRLTVL.

This chain connects TRBV7-6 to TRBJ2-1; D perhaps matches TRBD2 (6 bases). The CDR3 is made up of 16 amino acids. Germline V gives CDR1 SGHVS, CDR2 FNYEAQ. V gave up 1 base and J gave up 4 bases, with 14 bases separating them. The CDR3 DNA is TGTGCCAGCAGCTTAGTCCTTGAGCGGGTTTACAATGAGCAGTTCTTC. As protein: CASSLVLERVYNEQFF.

The CDR3 DNA sequence: TGTGCCAGCAGCCTTGGGACAGGCCCGCAGTATTTT. Its translation is CASSLGTGPQYF. V is TRBV3-1 (or the pseudogene TRBV3-2) and J is TRBJ2-3; 8 nucleotides line up with TRBD1. V trimming: 4 bases; J trimming: 10 bases; junction bases outside the gene matches: 4. This CDR3 is built from 12 residues. Germline CDR1 LGHDT, CDR2 YNNKEL (reference sequence).

The V and J genes are TRBV3-1 (or the pseudogene TRBV3-2) and TRBJ1-4; D remains ambiguous. The CDR3 loop spans 16 amino acids. The germline gives CDR1 LGHDT, CDR2 YNNKEL (reference sequence). Trimming pared 6 bases from V and 0 bases from J, leaving 14 bases between. The CDR3 protein is CASRRAWTATNEKLFF. CDR3 sequence (DNA): TGTGCCAGCAGACGAGCATGGACTGCAACTAATGAAAAACTGTTTTTT.

J is TRBJ2-5 and V is TRBV6-5, with 7 bases that match TRBD1. V lost 7 bases, J lost 4 bases, and 6 bases stayed unmatched. The CDR3 is 13 amino acids. In germline, CDR1 is MNHEY, CDR2 SVGAGI. CDR3 sequence: CASIQTGTETQYF. The CDR3, as DNA: TGTGCCAGCATTCAGACAGGGACAGAGACCCAGTACTTC.

The genes are TRBV28 and TRBJ1-5; TRBD1 agrees at 8 bases. CDR1 is MDHEN and CDR2 is SYDVKM in the germline V gene. The CDR3 sequence is 16 residues long. The junction had 13 bases not matched to a gene; V was cut back by 6 bases and J by 6 bases. CDR3 protein: CASRDPGTGWGQPQHF. The DNA for the CDR3 is TGTGCCAGCAGAGACCCCGGGACAGGCTGGGGTCAGCCCCAGCATTTT.

This chain joins TRBV5-8 and TRBJ2-5; 11 positions match TRBD2. The CDR3 covers 16 residues. With V trimmed by 0 bases and J by 4 bases, 5 bases remained unmatched. Germline CDR1 and CDR2: SGHTS and YDEGEE. The CDR3 coding sequence is TGTGCCAGCAGCTTGGCCCTTAGCGGGAGGGCAGAGACCCAGTACTTC. Translating gives CASSLALSGRAETQYF.

The rearrangement joins TRBV3-1 (or the pseudogene TRBV3-2) to TRBJ1-1; 8 nucleotides agree with TRBD1. Trimming cost V 4 bases and J 3 bases; bases outside gene matches: 1. Germline CDR1 reads LGHDT; CDR2 reads YNNKEL (reference sequence). CDR3 length: 13 amino acids. DNA of the CDR3: TGTGCCAGCAGCCGGACAGGGTACACTGAAGCTTTCTTT. Translated, it gives CASSRTGYTEAFF.

This clone was seen a few times. The genes are TRBV12-5 and TRBJ1-1; D is perhaps TRBD1 (5 bases). The CDR3 consists of 13 residues. The V gene's germline CDR1 is LGHNT and CDR2 FRNRAP. The V and J ends lost 4 bases and 5 bases respectively, with 11 bases between them. CDR3 DNA: TGTGCTAGTGGTTCTGAGGAGGGGACTGAAGCTTTCTTT. It specifies CASGSEEGTEAFF. Supplemented by reference TRBV12-5 and TRBJ1-1, the full variable domain reads DARVTQTPRHKVTEMGQEVTMRCQPILGHNTVFWYRQTMMQGLELLAYFRNRAPLDDSGMPKDRFSAEMPDATLATLKIQPSEPRDSAVYFCASGSEEGTEAFFGQGTRLTVV.

The gene calls are TRBV4-2 and TRBJ1-4; the match to TRBD1 covers 7 bases. CDR3 length: 14 amino acids. V lost 5 bases and J lost 6; bases outside the gene matches: 6. Germline V gene sequence: CDR1 LGHNA, CDR2 YNFKEQ. This chain's CDR3 is CASSVRDSHEKLFF. The CDR3, as DNA: TGTGCCAGCAGCGTCCGGGACAGTCATGAAAAACTGTTTTTT.

This clone was recorded only once. The rearrangement joins TRBV18 to TRBJ2-2, with 8 bases identical to TRBD1. Trimming took 3 bases from V and 1 from J; bases not matched to a gene: 4. CDR3 length equals 16 residues. Germline CDR1 is KGHSH and CDR2 is LQKENI. CDR3 residues: CASSPAGTGNTGELFF. Written as DNA, the CDR3 is TGTGCCAGCTCACCGGCCGGGACAGGGAACACCGGGGAGCTGTTTTTT.

The J gene is TRBJ2-1, the V gene TRBV28, with 9 bases lining up with TRBD1. CDR3 size: 13 residues. With V trimmed by 7 bases and J by 9 bases, 7 bases remained unmatched. Germline CDR1 reads MDHEN; CDR2 reads SYDVKM. The CDR3 is CASILQGAGEQFF. For the CDR3, the DNA is TGTGCCAGCATCCTACAGGGGGCGGGTGAGCAGTTCTTC.

DNA for the CDR3: TGTGCCAGCAGCCGTCGCGGTAGCGGGGTATCCACAGATACGCAGTATTTT. Residues: CASSRRGSGVSTDTQYF. J is TRBJ2-3 and V is TRBV7-2, with TRBD2 matching 8 bases. J was trimmed by 2 bases and V by 5 bases; bases with no gene match: 12. CDR1 and CDR2 (germline): SGHTA, FQGNSA. The CDR3 has 17 amino acids.

The chain uses TRBV7-9 and TRBJ2-3, with no clear D. Germline loops: CDR1 SEHNR, CDR2 FQNEAQ (reference sequence). The CDR3 runs 15 residues. With 2 bases removed from V and 0 bases from J, the gap between germline ends came to 9 bases. CDR3 region: CASSLSQLSTDTQYF. In nucleotides, the CDR3 is TGTGCCAGCAGCTTATCACAGCTTAGCACAGATACGCAGTATTTT.

This rearrangement joins TRBV7-9 to TRBJ1-1; TRBD1 is a possible D gene (5 bases). Deletions cut 5 bases from V and 1 base from J, with 17 bases between. The length of the CDR3 is 16 residues. Germline V CDR1 and CDR2: SEHNR, FQNEAQ (reference sequence). The DNA of the CDR3 is TGTGCCAGCAGCAGAGGATTTCAGGGTCAGAACACTGAAGCTTTCTTT. Translation gives CASSRGFQGQNTEAFF. Looking up the rest from reference TRBV7-9 and TRBJ1-1 gives the full variable domain: DTGVSQNPRHKITKRGQNVTFRCDPISEHNRLYWYRQTLGQGPEFLTYFQNEAQLEKSRLLSDRFSAERPKGSFSTLEIQRTEQGDSAMYLCASSRGFQGQNTEAFFGQGTRLTVV.

In this sample, this clone turned up once. V gene TRBV5-1 combines with J gene TRBJ1-3, with D possibly TRBD1 on 5 matching bases. The germline gives CDR1 SGHRS, CDR2 YFSETQ. The CDR3 is made up of 16 amino acids. Between the trimmed V and J ends, which lost 3 bases and 4 bases, there was a span of 17 bases. The CDR3 loop is CASSSGTGEVGNTIYF. Written as DNA, the CDR3 is TGCGCCAGCAGCTCAGGGACCGGGGAGGTCGGAAACACCATATATTTT.

The chain is built from TRBV9 and TRBJ1-3; D is undetermined. Trimming shortened V by 0 bases and J by 8 bases, and 18 bases separated the two germline ends. Germline V gene sequence: CDR1 SGDLS, CDR2 YYNGEE. CDR3 length: 16 residues. The CDR3 loop reads CASSVVADRLSDTIYF. Here the CDR3 DNA reads TGTGCCAGCAGCGTAGTAGCGGACCGCCTTTCGGACACCATATATTTT.

The V call is TRBV7-2, the J call TRBJ1-1, with D possibly being TRBD1 (6 bases). The germline V gene encodes CDR1 SGHTA and CDR2 FQGNSA. CDR3 size: 14 residues. V was trimmed by 4 bases and J by 10 bases, leaving 19 bases between them. The CDR3 sequence is CASSYVLEGGLAFF. CDR3 DNA: TGTGCCAGCAGCTACGTACTTGAAGGGGGTCTAGCTTTCTTT. Together with reference TRBV7-2 and TRBJ1-1, the CDR3 gives the full variable domain: GAGVSQSPSNKVTEKGKDVELRCDPISGHTALYWYRQSLGQGLEFLIYFQGNSAPDKSGLPSDRFSAERTGGSVSTLTIQRTQQEDSAVYLCASSYVLEGGLAFFGQGTRLTVV.

This rearrangement joins TRBV19 to TRBJ2-1, with D unclear. The CDR3 runs to 15 residues. V was shortened by 5 bases and J by 9 bases, with 20 bases between the two germline ends. Germline lookup yields CDR1 LNHDA and CDR2 SQIVND (reference sequence). The CDR3 coding sequence is TGTGCCAGTAGTCCGATCCTAAGCCCTACGGGTGAGCAGTTCTTC. Encoded protein: CASSPILSPTGEQFF.

This chain joins TRBV3-1 (or the pseudogene TRBV3-2) and TRBJ1-6, with TRBD1 as a possible D gene (6 bases). This CDR3 is built from 16 residues. Per germline, CDR1 LGHDT and CDR2 YNNKEL (reference sequence). The V and J ends lost 0 bases and 10 bases respectively, with 16 bases between them. The CDR3 here is CASSQDLGAISSPLHF. The CDR3 nucleotides are TGTGCCAGCAGCCAAGATCTGGGGGCTATCTCCTCACCCCTCCACTTT.

The genes are TRBV7-2 and TRBJ2-3; 8 bases align to TRBD1. Germline V CDR1 and CDR2: SGHTA, FQGNSA. The CDR3 contains 14 residues. V lost 5 bases and J lost 10; bases outside the gene matches: 11. CDR3 region: CASSATGERPPQYF. CDR3 sequence (DNA): TGTGCCAGCAGCGCGACAGGGGAGAGGCCCCCGCAGTATTTT.

V and J are TRBV7-8 and TRBJ1-6, with 8 bases aligning to TRBD1. Germline-derived CDR1 and CDR2 are SGHVS and FQNEAQ. V lost 7 bases and J lost 6; bases outside the gene matches: 11. The length of the CDR3 is 16 residues. CDR3 bases: TGTGCCAGCAACCCAGAGGGGACAGGAACTAATTCACCCCTCCACTTT. Protein: CASNPEGTGTNSPLHF.

This chain joins TRBV2 and TRBJ2-1, with TRBD2 matching 7 bases. V was clipped by 4 bases and J by 7 bases; unmatched bases: 10. Germline V CDR1 and CDR2: SNHLY, FYNNEI. The CDR3 extends over 15 amino acids. CDR3 sequence reads: CASSVSASGRNEQFF. The CDR3 coding sequence is TGTGCCAGCAGTGTTTCGGCTAGCGGCAGGAATGAGCAGTTCTTC. Variable domain in full (rest from reference TRBV2 and TRBJ2-1): EPEVTQTPSHQVTQMGQEVILRCVPISNHLYFYWYRQILGQKVEFLVSFYNNEISEKSEIFDDQFSVERPDGSNFTLKIRSTKLEDSAMYFCASSVSASGRNEQFFGPGTRLTVL.

This clone has just a few counts. CDR3 amino acids: CASTFARKRDRGGYGYTF. In nucleotides, the CDR3 is TGTGCCAGTACTTTTGCTCGAAAACGAGACAGGGGAGGCTATGGCTACACCTTC. The chain couples TRBV19 to TRBJ1-2, with 8 positions matching TRBD1. Unmatched junction bases numbered 20, after V lost 7 bases and J lost 4 bases. The CDR3 loop spans 18 amino acids. Per the germline V gene, CDR1 is LNHDA and CDR2 is SQIVND (reference sequence).